The 30 T cell receptor beta chains given below trace back to one sample, sequenced in a study of identical twins (dated by TCRdb to about 2016). Receptors were amplified or captured by 5' RACE. Sequencing relied on an Illumina HiSeq 2000. TCRdb handled the public reads itself, with Q25 trimming in fastp and clone calling in MiXCR, and kept productive beta chains. Each CDR3 protein gets just one entry, which takes the most common genes and DNA from the rows behind it. This sample has around 960,000 distinct CDR3 sequences in its table, and roughly an eighth of those were observed once. Of the sample, about 1.5% is held by the ten largest clones. The sample also formed part of further work on yellow fever vaccine responses in identical twins.

The sequenced sample was PBMCs. The receptor source for this set is a woman younger than 35 in good health.

V usage is TRBV5-6 and J usage is TRBJ2-2; tentative D call: TRBD2 (5 bases). Germline CDR1 and CDR2: SGHDT and YYEEEE. CDR3 length: 17 residues. Trimming cost V 4 bases and J 1 base, with 17 bases left between them. The CDR3 loop reads CASSLLRLAVNTGELFF. The CDR3 DNA reads as TGTGCCAGCAGCCTCCTGAGGCTAGCTGTGAACACCGGGGAGCTGTTTTTT.

This clonotype came up many times. The chain combines TRBV11-1 with TRBJ2-1; 10 bases match TRBD2. V dropped 1 base and J dropped 0; count of bases not matched to a gene: 6. The CDR3 contains 18 residues. Germline V CDR1 and CDR2: SGHAT, FQDESV (reference sequence). The DNA for the CDR3 is TGTGCCAGCAGCTTAGGTCTAGCGGGGGTGTCCTCCTACAATGAGCAGTTCTTC. Amino acids: CASSLGLAGVSSYNEQFF.

The chain joins TRBV4-2 to TRBJ2-7; 8 bases map to TRBD2. The germline V gene encodes CDR1 LGHNA and CDR2 YNFKEQ. The ends lost 1 base at V and 3 bases at J; junction bases unmatched: 2. The CDR3 consists of 14 residues. DNA of the CDR3: TGTGCCAGCAGCCAAGGACTAGCGTACTACGAGCAGTACTTC. Translated: CASSQGLAYYEQYF.

V is TRBV20-1 and J is TRBJ1-4; maybe TRBD1 (6 bases). The CDR3 runs to 14 residues. Trimming took 5 bases from V and 0 from J, leaving 10 bases between them. Germline CDR1 DFQATT, CDR2 SNEGSKA (reference sequence). CDR3 DNA: TGCAGTGCTGCCAGGACAGCAACTAATGAAAAACTGTTTTTT. This gives the protein CSAARTATNEKLFF.

The chain links TRBV24-1 to TRBJ2-3; no clear D. Between the trimmed V and J ends, which lost 0 bases and 2 bases, there was a span of 5 bases. Germline V gene lookup returns CDR1 KGHDR and CDR2 SFDVKD. There are 14 residues in the CDR3. The CDR3 here is CATSDLTATDTQYF. In DNA form, the CDR3 reads TGTGCCACCAGTGATTTGACAGCCACAGATACGCAGTATTTT.

The chain recombines TRBV7-9 with TRBJ2-7; D remains unclear. V was cut by 0 bases and J by 6 bases, with 6 bases left in between. CDR3 size: 12 residues. The germline CDR1 and CDR2 sequences are SEHNR and FQNEAQ (reference sequence). The DNA for the CDR3 is TGTGCCAGCAGCTTAGCTACCCGCGAGCAGTACGTC. Translation: CASSLATREQYV.

Only a few counts were recorded for this clonotype. This chain joins TRBV7-9 and TRBJ1-2; a possible D gene is TRBD1 (6 bases). CDR1 and CDR2 (germline): SEHNR, FQNEAQ (reference sequence). The length of the CDR3 is 16 residues. Trimming pared 1 base from V and 3 bases from J, leaving 15 bases between. The CDR3 sequence: CASSLGSGALYYGYTF. CDR3 bases: TGTGCCAGCAGCTTAGGGTCAGGGGCGCTCTACTATGGCTACACCTTC.

In this sample, this clonotype turned up a few times. The chain employs TRBV28 and TRBJ2-5, with TRBD1 matching 11 bases. The V segment lost 5 bases and the J segment 5 bases; nucleotides outside the gene matches: 19. This CDR3 is 19 amino acids long. The germline V gene has CDR1 MDHEN and CDR2 SYDVKM. CDR3 nucleotides: TGTGCCAGCAGTCAGGGACAGGGGGTCACATTCATTAAAAGGGAGACCCAGTACTTC. Amino acid sequence: CASSQGQGVTFIKRETQYF.

The table lists this clonotype with a few counts. The genes are TRBV3-1 and TRBJ1-4; 7 bases fit TRBD1. The CDR3 covers 14 residues. Trimming at V came to 5 bases and at J to 6 bases, leaving 6 bases not matched to a gene. Per germline, CDR1 LGHDT and CDR2 YNNKEL (reference sequence). Here the CDR3 DNA reads TGTGCCAGCAGCGGGGACAGAGGTGATGAAAAACTGTTTTTT. Translation: CASSGDRGDEKLFF.

This rearrangement joins TRBV5-1 to TRBJ2-1; D remains ambiguous. Germline-derived CDR1 and CDR2 are SGHRS and YFSETQ. This CDR3 has 17 amino acids. V lost 4 bases to trimming and J lost 0 bases, with 17 bases between them. Here the CDR3 reads CASSPEGPGGSYNEQFF. CDR3 bases: TGCGCCAGCAGCCCGGAAGGACCGGGCGGCTCCTACAATGAGCAGTTCTTC.

This clonotype was observed many times. This chain connects TRBV15 to TRBJ2-5, with 10 positions matching TRBD1. V was clipped by 4 bases and J by 4 bases; unmatched bases: 9. The germline V gene has CDR1 LNHNV and CDR2 YYDKDF (reference sequence). The CDR3 extends over 16 amino acids. In nucleotides, the CDR3 is TGTGCCACCAGCATCACCGGACAGGGGGTTGTAGAGACCCAGTACTTC. Amino acids: CATSITGQGVVETQYF.

This clonotype was detected ten times or more. The chain couples TRBV4-1 to TRBJ2-3; D possibly matches TRBD1 or TRBD2 (6 bases each). The germline CDR1 and CDR2 sequences are MGHRA and YSYEKL. This CDR3 is 15 amino acids long. The V end lost 0 bases, the J end lost 6 bases, and 13 bases lay between the germline ends. CDR3 protein: CASSQELRGADTQYF. CDR3 nucleotide sequence: TGCGCCAGCAGCCAAGAGTTGAGGGGGGCGGATACGCAGTATTTT.

This clonotype was found a few times. V is TRBV12-3 or TRBV12-4 and J is TRBJ1-2, with D uncertain. The V end was cut by 2 bases, the J end by 4 bases, with 8 bases between. The CDR3 consists of 13 residues. CDR3 sequence (DNA): TGTGCCAGCAGTTTAAGAAGTCTCTATGGCTACACCTTC. It yields the protein CASSLRSLYGYTF.

This clonotype occurred a few times. The CDR3 sequence is CSAPVGVSGQPQHF. CDR3 DNA: TGCAGTGCTCCCGTAGGGGTTTCGGGTCAGCCCCAGCATTTT. This chain links TRBV20-1 with TRBJ1-5, with D possibly matching TRBD1 (5 bases). The CDR3 is made up of 14 amino acids. CDR1 is DFQATT and CDR2 is SNEGSKA in the germline V gene (reference sequence). V lost 5 bases, J lost 6 bases, and 17 bases lay in between.

In this sample, this clonotype turned up many times. CDR3 nucleotide sequence: TGTGCCAGCAGCGCCGGACAGGGGGAAGAGACCCAGTACTTC. Translation: CASSAGQGEETQYF. The chain recombines TRBV9 with TRBJ2-5; the match to TRBD1 covers 10 bases. With V trimmed by 3 bases and J by 3 bases, 2 bases remained unmatched. Germline V lookup: CDR1 SGDLS, CDR2 YYNGEE. The CDR3 loop spans 14 amino acids.

This clonotype was seen a few times. The rearrangement links TRBV20-1 to TRBJ1-5; unclear D gene. V dropped 6 bases and J dropped 3 bases, with 15 bases sitting between them. The V gene's germline CDR1 is DFQATT and CDR2 SNEGSKA (reference sequence). This CDR3 has 14 residues. The CDR3 protein is CSAEPGPLNQPQHF. The DNA for the CDR3 is TGCAGTGCCGAGCCGGGTCCCCTCAATCAGCCCCAGCATTTT.

This clonotype was seen a handful of times. The chain uses TRBV27 and TRBJ2-7; 8 nucleotides align to TRBD1. After removal of 3 bases from V and 6 bases from J, the junction contained 4 bases not matched to a gene. The CDR3 is 13 residues long. In germline, CDR1 is MNHEY, CDR2 SMNVEV (reference sequence). CDR3 DNA: TGTGCCAGCAGTTTTCCAGGGGGCGTCGAGCAGTACTTC. Its translation is CASSFPGGVEQYF.

This clonotype was seen a few times. V usage is TRBV6-5 and J usage is TRBJ2-1; tentative D call: TRBD2 (7 bases). In germline, CDR1 is MNHEY, CDR2 SVGAGI. The CDR3 spans 15 residues. Trimming shortened V by 2 bases and J by 8 bases, and 16 bases separated the two germline ends. CDR3 region: CASSYVGGALDEQFF. In DNA, the CDR3 is TGTGCCAGCAGTTACGTGGGGGGGGCATTAGATGAGCAGTTCTTC.

This clonotype came up many times. V and J are TRBV15 and TRBJ1-6; D remains unclear. V was clipped by 0 bases and J by 10 bases, with 16 bases between them. Germline CDR1 is LNHNV and CDR2 is YYDKDF (reference sequence). This CDR3 comprises 16 residues. The CDR3 here is CATSRDFTGASSPLHF. The CDR3 DNA follows: TGTGCCACCAGCAGAGACTTTACGGGCGCCTCATCACCCCTCCACTTT.

The chain employs TRBV6-1 and TRBJ2-1, with 11 bases fitting TRBD2. Germline CDR1 and CDR2: MNHNS and SASEGT. This CDR3 has 16 amino acids. V gave up 0 bases and J gave up 6 bases; unmatched junction bases: 4. The CDR3 region is CASSEARLAGGNEQFF. DNA for the CDR3: TGTGCCAGCAGTGAAGCGCGGCTAGCGGGAGGCAATGAGCAGTTCTTC.

There are a few counts of this clonotype. This chain links TRBV9 with TRBJ2-1; D is perhaps TRBD2 (5 bases). The germline gives CDR1 SGDLS, CDR2 YYNGEE. The CDR3 totals 15 residues. V was clipped by 3 bases and J by 3 bases, with 13 bases between them. DNA of the CDR3: TGTGCCAGCAGCGCCTCGGGAAACCTCTACAATGAGCAGTTCTTC. Amino acids: CASSASGNLYNEQFF.

The chain employs TRBV9 and TRBJ2-3; the match to TRBD2 covers 8 bases. Germline V gene lookup returns CDR1 SGDLS and CDR2 YYNGEE. After removal of 4 bases from V and 2 bases from J, the junction contained 6 bases not matched to a gene. The CDR3 covers 15 residues. The CDR3 region is CASSTPGGPTDTQYF. The CDR3 DNA sequence: TGTGCCAGCAGCACCCCGGGGGGGCCCACAGATACGCAGTATTTT.

The chain employs TRBV7-3 and TRBJ2-1; 11 positions match TRBD2. CDR1 SGHTA and CDR2 FQGTGA come from the germline V gene. Trimming took 5 bases from V and 8 from J; bases not matched to a gene: 8. This CDR3 is built from 15 residues. The CDR3 loop reads CASSQIAGGLDEQFF. The CDR3 region has the DNA TGTGCCAGCAGCCAAATAGCGGGAGGGCTAGATGAGCAGTTCTTC.

The chain is built from TRBV4-1 and TRBJ1-5; D is unresolved. Trimming pared 0 bases from V and 0 bases from J, leaving 6 bases between. Germline V lookup: CDR1 MGHRA, CDR2 YSYEKL. This CDR3 is built from 15 residues. The CDR3 region has the DNA TGCGCCAGCAGCCAAGAACAGTATAGCAATCAGCCCCAGCATTTT. Translating gives CASSQEQYSNQPQHF.

The rearrangement uses TRBV28 and TRBJ1-1; D remains ambiguous. This CDR3 is built from 15 residues. CDR1 and CDR2 (germline): MDHEN, SYDVKM. Deletions cut 6 bases from V and 4 bases from J, with 18 bases between. The CDR3 DNA is TGTGCCAGCAGACAATACTCAAGACACGGCACTGAAGCTTTCTTT. Residues: CASRQYSRHGTEAFF.

The chain carries TRBV5-1 and TRBJ2-3, with no clear D. The V end lost 4 bases, the J end lost 4 bases, and 10 bases lay between the germline ends. Germline values: CDR1 SGHRS, CDR2 YFSETQ. The CDR3 runs to 13 residues. The CDR3 here is CASSLTESDTQYF. The CDR3 DNA reads TGCGCCAGCAGCCTAACGGAATCAGATACGCAGTATTTT.

The sample holds many counts of this clonotype. The chain links TRBV6-5 to TRBJ2-3; maybe TRBD2 (7 bases). Germline V lookup: CDR1 MNHEY, CDR2 SVGAGI. Trimming took off 0 bases at V and 2 bases at J, with 15 bases between the two ends. The CDR3 consists of 17 residues. CDR3 nucleotide sequence: TGTGCCAGCAGTTACTCAGCGGCGGGGGCCTACACAGATACGCAGTATTTT. Translated, it gives CASSYSAAGAYTDTQYF.

This clonotype was recorded at least ten times. CDR3 DNA: TGTGCCAGCAGTATGTCGGAAAAACTGTTTTTT. Its protein is CASSMSEKLFF. V is TRBV12-3 or TRBV12-4 and J is TRBJ1-4; no reliable D call. The V and J ends lost 5 bases and 8 bases respectively, with 6 bases between them. CDR3 length equals 11 residues.

The table lists this clonotype with a few counts. CDR3 sequence (DNA): TGTGCCAGCAGCTCTATAGGGGGCTCCTACAATGAGCAGTTCTTC. Amino acid sequence: CASSSIGGSYNEQFF. This sequence joins TRBV12-3 or TRBV12-4 and TRBJ2-1; D possibly corresponds to TRBD1 (6 bases). V lost 6 bases and J 0 bases, leaving 12 bases between the germline ends. This CDR3 spans 15 amino acids.

The chain has TRBV14 and TRBJ1-1, with 9 bases aligning to TRBD1. V lost 4 bases and J lost 0; bases outside the gene matches: 3. There are 15 residues in the CDR3. Germline V gives CDR1 SGHDN, CDR2 FVKESK. The CDR3 here is CASSPRDRVNTEAFF. CDR3 DNA: TGTGCCAGCAGCCCCCGGGACAGGGTGAACACTGAAGCTTTCTTT.